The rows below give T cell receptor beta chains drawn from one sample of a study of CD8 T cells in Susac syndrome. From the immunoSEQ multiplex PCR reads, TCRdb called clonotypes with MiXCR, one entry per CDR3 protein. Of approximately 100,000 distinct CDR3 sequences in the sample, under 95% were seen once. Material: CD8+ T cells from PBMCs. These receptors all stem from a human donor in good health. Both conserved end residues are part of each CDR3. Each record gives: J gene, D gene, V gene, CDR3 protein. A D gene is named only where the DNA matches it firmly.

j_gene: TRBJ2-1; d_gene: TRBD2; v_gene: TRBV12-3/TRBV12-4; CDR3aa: CASSSGLVNEQFF
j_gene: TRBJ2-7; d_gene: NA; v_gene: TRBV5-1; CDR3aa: CASSLAGEDGEQYF
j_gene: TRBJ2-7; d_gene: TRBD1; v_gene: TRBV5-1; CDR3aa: CASSLGFGQGASYEQYF
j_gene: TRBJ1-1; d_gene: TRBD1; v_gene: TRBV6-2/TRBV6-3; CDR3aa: CAGRQGRGTEAFF
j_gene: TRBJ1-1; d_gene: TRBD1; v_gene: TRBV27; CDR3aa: CASRTTRTGSDFF
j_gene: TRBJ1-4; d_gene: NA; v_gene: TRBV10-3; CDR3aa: CAISEQEAHEKLFF
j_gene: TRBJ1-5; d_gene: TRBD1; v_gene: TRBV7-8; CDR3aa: CASSLGRQGLGNQPQHF
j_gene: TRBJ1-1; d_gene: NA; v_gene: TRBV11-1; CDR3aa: CASSSHEAFF
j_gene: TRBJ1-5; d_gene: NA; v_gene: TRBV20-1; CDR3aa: CSAKSGRGNQPQHF
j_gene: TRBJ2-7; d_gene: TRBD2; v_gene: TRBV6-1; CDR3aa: CASRSNLAGGSIYEQYF
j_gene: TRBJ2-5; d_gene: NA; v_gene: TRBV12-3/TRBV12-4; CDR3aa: CASSETTAGPGTQYF
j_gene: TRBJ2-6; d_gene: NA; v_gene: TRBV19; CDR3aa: CASSSLSGANVLTF
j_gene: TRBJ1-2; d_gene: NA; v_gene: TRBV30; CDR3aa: CAWAMDSNYGYTF
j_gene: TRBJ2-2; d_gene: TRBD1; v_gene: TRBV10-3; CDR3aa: CAISETTPGQGDTGELFF
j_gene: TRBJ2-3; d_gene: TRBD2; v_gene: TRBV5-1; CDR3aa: CASRLAGAEDTQYF
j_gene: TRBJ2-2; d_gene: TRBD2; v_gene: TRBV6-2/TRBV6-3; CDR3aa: CASSGGAGELFF
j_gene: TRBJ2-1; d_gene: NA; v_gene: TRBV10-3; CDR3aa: CAISDWTDNEQFF
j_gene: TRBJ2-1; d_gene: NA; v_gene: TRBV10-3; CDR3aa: CAISDARGNNEQFF
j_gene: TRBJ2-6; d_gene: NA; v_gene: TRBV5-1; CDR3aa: CASSLVSLGAGANVLTF
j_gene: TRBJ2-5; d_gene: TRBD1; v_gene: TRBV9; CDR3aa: CASSVRRDRAQETQYF
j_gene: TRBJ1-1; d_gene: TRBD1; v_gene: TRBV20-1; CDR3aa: CSAGTGRDAFF
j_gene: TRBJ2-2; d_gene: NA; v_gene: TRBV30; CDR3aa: CAWSVGGTGELFF
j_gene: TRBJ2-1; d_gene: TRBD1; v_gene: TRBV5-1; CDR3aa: CASSSDRVHEQFF
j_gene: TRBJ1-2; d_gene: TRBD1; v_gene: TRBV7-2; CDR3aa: CASSRSQGANYGYTF
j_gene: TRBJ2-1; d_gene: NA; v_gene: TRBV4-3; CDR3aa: CASSPRREQFF
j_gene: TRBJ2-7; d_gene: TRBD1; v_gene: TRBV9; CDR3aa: CASSRTGTGKDEQYF
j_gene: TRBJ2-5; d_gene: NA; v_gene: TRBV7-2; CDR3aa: CASSLATPGAGETQYF